Shown below are 4 T cell receptor beta chains from a single sample sequenced in a study of T cells after yellow fever vaccination. One entry per CDR3 protein, called by TCRdb with MiXCR from the 5' RACE reads. The sample holds about 580,000 distinct CDR3 sequences; less than 20% are singletons and the top ten take 15% to 20%. Sequenced material: PBMCs, taken 4 to 5 days after the first yellow fever vaccination. These receptors were taken from a man younger than 35 who received the YFV17D yellow fever vaccine.

This clonotype was detected ten times or more. The V gene is TRBV12-3 or TRBV12-4, the J gene TRBJ1-1; no firm D call. V lost 2 bases, J lost 11 bases, and 18 bases lay in between. The CDR3 sequence is 14 residues long. The CDR3 protein is CASSLSVWGGTAFF. Here the CDR3 DNA reads TGTGCCAGCAGTTTAAGTGTTTGGGGAGGAACGGCTTTCTTT.

In its sample, this clonotype was seen a few times. The chain links TRBV20-1 to TRBJ1-1; D is perhaps TRBD1 (5 bases). Germline assignment: CDR1 DFQATT and CDR2 SNEGSKA (reference sequence). The V and J ends lost 4 bases and 1 base respectively, with 7 bases between them. The CDR3 spans 12 residues. The CDR3 loop reads CSATGPNTEAFF. In nucleotides, the CDR3 is TGCAGTGCTACAGGGCCGAACACTGAAGCTTTCTTT.

The table lists this clonotype with a few counts. The DNA of the CDR3 is TGTGCCAGCAGGGGGGGGGTTTTGAATGAGCAGTTCTTC. It specifies CASRGGVLNEQFF. The gene calls are TRBV28 and TRBJ2-1; 7 nucleotides agree with TRBD2. CDR1 is MDHEN, CDR2 SYDVKM, per germline. The V gene end was trimmed by 6 bases and the J gene end by 7 bases; junction bases not matched to a gene: 6. This CDR3 comprises 13 residues.

The chain recombines TRBV6-5 with TRBJ2-1, with 11 bases lining up with TRBD2. Germline CDR1 is MNHEY and CDR2 is SVGAGI. J was trimmed by 8 bases and V by 5 bases; bases with no gene match: 8. The CDR3 length is 15 residues. The CDR3 DNA reads TGTGCCAGCAGTACTTATAGCGGGGGGGTCTATGAGCAGTTCTTC. Its translation: CASSTYSGGVYEQFF.